The 19 T cell receptor beta chains in this list originate from one sample, sequenced in a study of spatial heterogeneity in lung cancer. TCRdb processed the 5' RACE reads anew with MiXCR; each CDR3 protein has one entry. The sample yields tens of thousands of distinct CDR3 sequences, more than 6.5% seen once. Described time point: sample taken at primary tumor resection. The input material, whole RNA from tumor, nontumor lung or frozen PBMC, was sequenced unsorted. Here the sequenced sample was PBMCs, taken at surgery. Source of these receptors: a male donor with early-stage non-small cell lung cancer.

The V call is TRBV20-1, the J call TRBJ1-2; 11 bases fit TRBD1. The germline V gene has CDR1 DFQATT and CDR2 SNEGSKA (reference sequence). The CDR3 loop spans 14 amino acids. V was pared by 4 bases and J by 8 bases, with 9 bases of the junction left unmatched. CDR3 coding DNA: TGCAGTGCTACCGCTCGGACAGGGGGCTTAGGCTACACCTTC. This translates into CSATARTGGLGYTF.

The genes are TRBV12-3 or TRBV12-4 and TRBJ1-2, with 8 bases lining up with TRBD1. The trim removed 3 bases at V and 3 bases at J, leaving 9 bases unmatched. This CDR3 contains 16 residues. Written as DNA, the CDR3 is TGTGCCAGCAGTTTTCGGGGGCCGGGACAGGACTATGGCTACACCTTC. The encoded protein is CASSFRGPGQDYGYTF.

This clonotype qualifies as medium-sized. The chain carries TRBV20-1 and TRBJ2-1; 8 bases fit TRBD2. This CDR3 comprises 15 residues. Germline trimming cut 0 bases from V and 6 bases from J; bases unmatched to any gene: 7. Germline CDR1 reads DFQATT; CDR2 reads SNEGSKA (reference sequence). CDR3 DNA sequence: TGCAGTGCTAGAGATGGGAGCGGGAGTGGCAATGAGCAGTTCTTC. It yields the protein CSARDGSGSGNEQFF.

This clonotype was observed at least ten times. The chain carries TRBV27 and TRBJ1-6, with D perhaps TRBD1 (6 bases). The germline V gene has CDR1 MNHEY and CDR2 SMNVEV (reference sequence). This CDR3 comprises 17 residues. The V end lost 5 bases, the J end lost 8 bases, and 22 bases lay between the germline ends. CDR3 nucleotide sequence: TGTGCCAGCAGTCTTCCCGGGTCGGGGGCACCCTATTCACCCCTCCACTTT. The encoded protein is CASSLPGSGAPYSPLHF.

V and J are TRBV10-3 and TRBJ2-1, with D uncertain. This CDR3 has 12 amino acids. Between the trimmed V and J ends, which lost 4 bases and 5 bases, there was a span of 6 bases. The germline V gene encodes CDR1 ENHRY and CDR2 SYGVKD. CDR3 bases: TGTGCCATCAGTGGAAACGACAATGAGCAGTTCTTC. Its translation is CAISGNDNEQFF.

This clonotype was detected only once. The chain recombines TRBV30 with TRBJ2-2; D is ambiguous. This CDR3 region has 15 residues. Germline CDR1 GTSNPN, CDR2 SVGIG (reference sequence). The V end lost 0 bases, the J end lost 3 bases, and 11 bases lay between the germline ends. The CDR3 sequence is CAWSVSGSHTGELFF. CDR3 coding DNA: TGTGCCTGGAGTGTATCCGGGTCCCACACCGGGGAGCTGTTTTTT.

This clonotype was observed a few times. This rearrangement joins TRBV5-1 to TRBJ2-7; a possible D gene is TRBD2 (6 bases). CDR3 length: 15 residues. The germline gives CDR1 SGHRS, CDR2 YFSETQ. The V gene lost 3 bases and the J gene lost 0 bases, with 13 bases spanning the gap. The CDR3 nucleotides read TGCGCCAGCAGCTCCGGGACTCAAAGCTCCTACGAGCAGTACTTC. Translated: CASSSGTQSSYEQYF.

This clonotype was seen many times. V gene TRBV29-1 combines with J gene TRBJ2-7, with 8 bases that match TRBD1. J was trimmed by 7 bases and V by 6 bases; bases with no gene match: 11. Germline V gene sequence: CDR1 SQVTM, CDR2 ANQGSEA. The length of the CDR3 is 13 residues. The CDR3 reads CSVAQGEGSEQYF. DNA of the CDR3: TGCAGCGTAGCACAGGGGGAAGGATCTGAGCAGTACTTC.

This clonotype was seen repeatedly, ten times or more. The chain is built from TRBV7-9 and TRBJ2-5; the match to TRBD2 covers 7 bases. There are 14 residues in the CDR3. V lost 9 bases, J lost 5 bases, and 12 bases stayed unmatched. Looked up from germline, CDR1 is SEHNR and CDR2 is FQNEAQ (reference sequence). CDR3 nucleotides: TGTGCCAGTTCGTCGTCCGCGGGAGCCGAGACCCAGTACTTC. This sequence encodes CASSSSAGAETQYF.

This clonotype was detected many times. V gene TRBV5-5 combines with J gene TRBJ2-3; 7 positions match TRBD1. CDR1 and CDR2 (germline): SGHKS, YYEKEE (reference sequence). This CDR3 is 16 amino acids long. V lost 5 bases to trimming and J lost 1 base; unmatched junction nucleotides: 10. CDR3 bases: TGTGCCAGCAGTTTCGGACAGGCAGGCCGCACAGATACGCAGTATTTT. This gives the protein CASSFGQAGRTDTQYF. Based on the CDR3 plus reference TRBV5-5 and TRBJ2-3, the full variable domain is DAGVTQSPTHLIKTRGQQVTLRCSPISGHKSVSWYQQVLGQGPQFIFQYYEKEERGRGNFPDRFSARQFPNYSSELNVNALLLGDSALYLCASSFGQAGRTDTQYFGPGTRLTVL.

By share, this clonotype counts as medium-sized. The chain employs TRBV5-1 and TRBJ1-1; 8 bases line up with TRBD1. The ends lost 7 bases at V and 1 base at J; junction bases unmatched: 6. Germline CDR1 SGHRS, CDR2 YFSETQ. The CDR3 extends over 14 amino acids. CDR3 sequence (DNA): TGCGCCAGCGCCAGGGGGCGAGGGAACACTGAAGCTTTCTTT. It is translated as CASARGRGNTEAFF.

At least ten counts were recorded for this clonotype. CDR3 coding DNA: TGTGCCAGCAGCTCCCCCGGGTCTCTACACTATGGCTACACCTTC. Translating it yields CASSSPGSLHYGYTF. V gene TRBV28 combines with J gene TRBJ1-2; D unresolved. The CDR3 has 15 amino acids. The germline V and J ends were trimmed by 6 bases and 3 bases, with 17 bases remaining between them. CDR1 is MDHEN and CDR2 is SYDVKM in the germline V gene.

Points on this clonotype: A much larger clone lies one base from this, so it may be a read error. Given the absence of the conserved phenylalanine or tryptophan at the CDR3 end, a read error is likely. The rearrangement links TRBV29-1 to TRBJ2-3; either TRBD1 or TRBD2 may fit D (5 bases each). The CDR3 totals 11 residues. V was pared by 7 bases and J by 2 bases, with 7 bases between. CDR1 is SQVTM and CDR2 is ANQGSEA in the germline V gene. This CDR3 is CSAGTTDTQYL. CDR3 coding DNA: TGCAGCGCCGGGACCACAGATACGCAGTATTTG.

This clonotype has ten or more counts. This chain uses TRBV7-6 with TRBJ2-1; perhaps TRBD1 as D (5 bases). The V and J ends lost 5 bases and 0 bases respectively, with 11 bases between them. Germline lookup yields CDR1 SGHVS and CDR2 FNYEAQ. The CDR3 is made up of 15 amino acids. The CDR3 loop is CASSPLQGSYNEQFF. DNA for the CDR3: TGTGCCAGCAGCCCACTCCAGGGCTCCTACAATGAGCAGTTCTTC.

This clonotype was counted ten times or more. The chain joins TRBV6-1 to TRBJ2-3; possible D gene TRBD2, 5 bases. The CDR3 runs 15 residues. Trimming cost V 6 bases and J 5 bases, with 18 bases left between them. Germline V gene lookup returns CDR1 MNHNS and CDR2 SASEGT. The CDR3: CASRAPGLGQDTQYF. The CDR3 region has the DNA TGTGCCAGCAGGGCCCCCGGACTGGGCCAAGATACGCAGTATTTT.

This clonotype was counted at least ten times. CDR3 loop: CASSLGTGGRYGYTF. The CDR3 coding sequence is TGTGCCAGCAGTTTGGGGACAGGGGGGAGGTATGGCTACACCTTC. The chain links TRBV12-3 or TRBV12-4 to TRBJ1-2; 11 bases map to TRBD1. This CDR3 contains 15 residues. Trimming removed 3 bases from V and 5 bases from J; junction bases left unmatched: 5.

This clonotype is medium-sized. The rearrangement uses TRBV20-1 and TRBJ2-7, with D unclear. The CDR3 is made up of 16 amino acids. Trimming took 6 bases from V and 1 from J, leaving 22 bases between them. The germline V gene has CDR1 DFQATT and CDR2 SNEGSKA (reference sequence). CDR3 amino acids: CSALLPLPWQSYEQYF. The CDR3 DNA reads TGCAGTGCGCTACTCCCCCTACCCTGGCAATCCTACGAGCAGTACTTC.

This clonotype was counted at least ten times. The genes are TRBV28 and TRBJ1-4, with TRBD1 matching over 9 bases. Germline CDR1 reads MDHEN; CDR2 reads SYDVKM. This CDR3 has 14 residues. The V and J ends lost 6 bases and 8 bases, in that order; junction bases with no gene match: 7. DNA for the CDR3: TGTGCCAGCAGATCTGACAGGGGGAGCGAAAAACTGTTTTTT. Its protein product is CASRSDRGSEKLFF.

This clonotype has at least ten counts. The chain carries TRBV30 and TRBJ1-4, with D hard to call. Germline-derived CDR1 and CDR2 are GTSNPN and SVGIG (reference sequence). Trimming stripped 0 bases from V and 4 bases from J, with 9 bases between. This CDR3 comprises 14 residues. The CDR3 is CAWSVIPVNEKLFF. The CDR3 region has the DNA TGTGCCTGGAGTGTAATCCCAGTTAATGAAAAACTGTTTTTT.